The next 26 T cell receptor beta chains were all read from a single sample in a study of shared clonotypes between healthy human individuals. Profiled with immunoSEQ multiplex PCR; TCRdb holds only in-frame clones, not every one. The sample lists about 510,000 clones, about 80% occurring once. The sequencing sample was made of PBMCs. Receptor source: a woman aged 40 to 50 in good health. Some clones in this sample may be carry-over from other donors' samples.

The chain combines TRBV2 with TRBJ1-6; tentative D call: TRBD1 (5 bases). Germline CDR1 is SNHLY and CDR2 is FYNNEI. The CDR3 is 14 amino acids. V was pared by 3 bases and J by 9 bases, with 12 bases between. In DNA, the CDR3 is TGTGCCAGCAGTGACCAGGGAAGAGGTTCACCCCTCCACTTT. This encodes CASSDQGRGSPLHF.

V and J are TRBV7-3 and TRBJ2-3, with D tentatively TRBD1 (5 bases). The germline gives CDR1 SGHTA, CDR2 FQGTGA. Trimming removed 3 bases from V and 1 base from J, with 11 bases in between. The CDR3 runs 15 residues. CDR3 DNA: TGTGCCAGCAGCTTGGGGCCTCTAGGCACAGATACGCAGTATTTT. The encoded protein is CASSLGPLGTDTQYF.

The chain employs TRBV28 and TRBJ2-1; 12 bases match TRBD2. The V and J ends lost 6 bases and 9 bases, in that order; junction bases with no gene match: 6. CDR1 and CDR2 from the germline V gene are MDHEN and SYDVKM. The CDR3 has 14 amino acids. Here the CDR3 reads CASSRLAGAVEQFF. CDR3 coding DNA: TGTGCCAGCAGCCGACTAGCGGGAGCAGTTGAGCAGTTCTTC.

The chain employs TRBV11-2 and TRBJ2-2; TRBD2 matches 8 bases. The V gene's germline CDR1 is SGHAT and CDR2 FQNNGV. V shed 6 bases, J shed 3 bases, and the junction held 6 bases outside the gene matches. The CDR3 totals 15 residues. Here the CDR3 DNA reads TGTGCCAGCAGACCAGCGGGAGAGTACACCGGGGAGCTGTTTTTT. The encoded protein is CASRPAGEYTGELFF.

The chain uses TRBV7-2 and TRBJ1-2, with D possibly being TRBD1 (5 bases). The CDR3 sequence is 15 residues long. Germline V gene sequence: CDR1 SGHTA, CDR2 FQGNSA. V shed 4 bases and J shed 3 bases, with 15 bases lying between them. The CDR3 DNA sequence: TGTGCCAGCAGCTCTCAGAGGGGCCCGGACTATGGCTACACCTTC. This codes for CASSSQRGPDYGYTF. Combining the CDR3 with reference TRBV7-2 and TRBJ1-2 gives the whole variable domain GAGVSQSPSNKVTEKGKDVELRCDPISGHTALYWYRQSLGQGLEFLIYFQGNSAPDKSGLPSDRFSAERTGGSVSTLTIQRTQQEDSAVYLCASSSQRGPDYGYTFGSGTRLTVV.

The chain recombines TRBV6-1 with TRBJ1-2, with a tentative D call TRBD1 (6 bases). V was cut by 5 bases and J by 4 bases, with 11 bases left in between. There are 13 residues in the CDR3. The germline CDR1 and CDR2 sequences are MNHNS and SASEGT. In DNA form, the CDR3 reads TGTGCCAGCAGTTCAAGGGGGATCTATGGCTACACCTTC. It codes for CASSSRGIYGYTF.

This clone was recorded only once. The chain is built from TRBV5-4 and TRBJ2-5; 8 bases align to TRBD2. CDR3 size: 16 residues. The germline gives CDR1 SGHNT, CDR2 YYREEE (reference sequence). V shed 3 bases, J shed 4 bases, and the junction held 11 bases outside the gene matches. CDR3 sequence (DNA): TGTGCCAGCAGCTGGACCCTAGGACTAGCCACAGAGACCCAGTACTTC. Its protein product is CASSWTLGLATETQYF.

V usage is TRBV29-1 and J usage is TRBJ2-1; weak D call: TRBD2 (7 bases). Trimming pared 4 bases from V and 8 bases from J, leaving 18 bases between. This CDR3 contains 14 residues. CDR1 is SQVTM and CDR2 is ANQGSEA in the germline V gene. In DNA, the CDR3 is TGCAGCGTTGTCGGGGGGCTAGAAGGCTATGAGCAGTTCTTC. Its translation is CSVVGGLEGYEQFF.

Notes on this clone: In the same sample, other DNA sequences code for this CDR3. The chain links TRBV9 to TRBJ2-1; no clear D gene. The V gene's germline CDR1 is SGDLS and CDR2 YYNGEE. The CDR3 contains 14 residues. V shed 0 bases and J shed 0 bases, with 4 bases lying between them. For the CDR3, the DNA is TGTGCCAGCAGCGTAGGCGGCTCCTACAATGAGCAGTTCTTC. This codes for CASSVGGSYNEQFF.

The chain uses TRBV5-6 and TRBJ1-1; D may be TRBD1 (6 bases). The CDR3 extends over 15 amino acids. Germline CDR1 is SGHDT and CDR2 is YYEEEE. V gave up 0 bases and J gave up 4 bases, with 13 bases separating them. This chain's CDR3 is CASSLVGRGSTEAFF. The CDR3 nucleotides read TGTGCCAGCAGCTTGGTGGGCAGGGGTTCCACTGAAGCTTTCTTT.

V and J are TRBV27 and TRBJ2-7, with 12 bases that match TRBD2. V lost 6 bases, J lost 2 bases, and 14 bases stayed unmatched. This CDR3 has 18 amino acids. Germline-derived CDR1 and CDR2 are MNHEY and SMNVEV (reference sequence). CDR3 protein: CASSRKAPGLAGTYEQYF. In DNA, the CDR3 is TGTGCCAGCAGCCGAAAGGCCCCCGGACTAGCGGGAACCTACGAGCAGTACTTC.

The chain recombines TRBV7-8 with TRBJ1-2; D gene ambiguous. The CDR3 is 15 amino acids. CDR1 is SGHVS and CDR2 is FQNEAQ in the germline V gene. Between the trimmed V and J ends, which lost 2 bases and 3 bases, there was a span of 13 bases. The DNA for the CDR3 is TGTGCCAGCAGCTTAAGTAACATATGGGACTATGGCTACACCTTC. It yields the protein CASSLSNIWDYGYTF.

In DNA, the CDR3 is TGTGCCAGCAGCGCAGAGAGGATTGGCTCCGAGCAGTACTTC. Encoded protein: CASSAERIGSEQYF. The chain links TRBV9 to TRBJ2-7; no firm D call. The germline V gene encodes CDR1 SGDLS and CDR2 YYNGEE. There are 14 residues in the CDR3. V lost 3 bases to trimming and J lost 6 bases, with 16 bases between them. Using reference TRBV9 and TRBJ2-7 for the parts outside the CDR3, the full variable domain is DSGVTQTPKHLITATGQRVTLRCSPRSGDLSVYWYQQSLDQGLQFLIQYYNGEERAKGNILERFSAQQFPDLHSELNLSSLELGDSALYFCASSAERIGSEQYFGPGTRLTVT.

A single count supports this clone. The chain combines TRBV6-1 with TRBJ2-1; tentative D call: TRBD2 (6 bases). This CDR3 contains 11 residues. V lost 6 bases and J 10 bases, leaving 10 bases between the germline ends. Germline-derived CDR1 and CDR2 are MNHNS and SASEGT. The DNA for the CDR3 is TGTGCCAGCAGCCTCGGAGGGGAGCAGTTCTTC. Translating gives CASSLGGEQFF.

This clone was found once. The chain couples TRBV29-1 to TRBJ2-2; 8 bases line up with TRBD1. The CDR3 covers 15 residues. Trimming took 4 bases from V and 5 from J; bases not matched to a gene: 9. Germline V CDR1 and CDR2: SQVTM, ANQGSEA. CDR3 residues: CSVGVRQGWTGELFF. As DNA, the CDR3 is TGCAGCGTTGGGGTCCGACAGGGGTGGACCGGGGAGCTGTTTTTT.

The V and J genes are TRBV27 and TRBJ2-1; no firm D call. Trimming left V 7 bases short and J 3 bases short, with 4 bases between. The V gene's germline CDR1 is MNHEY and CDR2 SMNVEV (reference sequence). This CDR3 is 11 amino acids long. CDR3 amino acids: CASKVYNEQFF. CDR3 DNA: TGTGCCAGCAAGGTCTACAATGAGCAGTTCTTC.

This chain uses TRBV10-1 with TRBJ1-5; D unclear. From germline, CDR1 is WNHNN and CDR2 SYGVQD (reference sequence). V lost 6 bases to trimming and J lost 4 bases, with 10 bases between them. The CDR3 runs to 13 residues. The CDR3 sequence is CASRKGWNQPQHF. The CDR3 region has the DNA TGCGCCAGCAGGAAGGGATGGAATCAGCCCCAGCATTTT.

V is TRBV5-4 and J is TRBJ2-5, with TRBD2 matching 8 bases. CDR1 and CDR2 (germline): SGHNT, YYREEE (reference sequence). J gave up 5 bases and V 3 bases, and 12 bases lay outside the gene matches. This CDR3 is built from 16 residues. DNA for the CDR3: TGTGCCAGCAGCTCCGGACTAGCCACCGCCAGGGAGACCCAGTACTTC. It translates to CASSSGLATARETQYF.

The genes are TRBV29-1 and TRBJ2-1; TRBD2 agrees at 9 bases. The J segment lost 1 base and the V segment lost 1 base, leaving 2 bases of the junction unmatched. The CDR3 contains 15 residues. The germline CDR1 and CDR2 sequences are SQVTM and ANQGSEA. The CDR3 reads CSVEGLAGSYNEQFF. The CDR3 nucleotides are TGCAGCGTTGAAGGGCTAGCGGGATCCTACAATGAGCAGTTCTTC.

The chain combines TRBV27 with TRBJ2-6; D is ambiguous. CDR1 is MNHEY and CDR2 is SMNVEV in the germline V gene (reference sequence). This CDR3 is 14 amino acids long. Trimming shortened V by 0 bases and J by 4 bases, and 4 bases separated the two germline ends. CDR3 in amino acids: CASSLSEGANVLTF. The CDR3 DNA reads TGTGCCAGCAGTTTATCAGAGGGGGCCAACGTCCTGACTTTC.

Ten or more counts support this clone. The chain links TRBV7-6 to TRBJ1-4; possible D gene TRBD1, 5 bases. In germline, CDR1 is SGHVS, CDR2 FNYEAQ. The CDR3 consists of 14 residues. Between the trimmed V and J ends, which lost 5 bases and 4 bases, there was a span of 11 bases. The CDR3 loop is CASSPYGGNEKLFF. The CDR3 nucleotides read TGTGCCAGCAGCCCGTATGGGGGTAATGAAAAACTGTTTTTT. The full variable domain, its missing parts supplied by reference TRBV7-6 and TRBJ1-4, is GAGVSQSPRYKVTKRGQDVALRCDPISGHVSLYWYRQALGQGPEFLTYFNYEAQQDKSGLPNDRFSAERPEGSISTLTIQRTEQRDSAMYRCASSPYGGNEKLFFGSGTQLSVL.

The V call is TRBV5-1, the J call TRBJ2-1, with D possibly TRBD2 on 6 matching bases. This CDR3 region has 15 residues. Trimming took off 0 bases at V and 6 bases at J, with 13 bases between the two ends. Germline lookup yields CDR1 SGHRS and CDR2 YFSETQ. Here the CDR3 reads CASSLGGGPVNEQFF. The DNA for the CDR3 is TGCGCCAGCAGCTTGGGTGGAGGGCCGGTCAATGAGCAGTTCTTC.

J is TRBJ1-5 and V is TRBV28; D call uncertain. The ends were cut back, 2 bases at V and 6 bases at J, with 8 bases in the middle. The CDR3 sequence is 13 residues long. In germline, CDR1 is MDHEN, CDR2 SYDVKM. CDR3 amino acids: CASSLVSGQPQHF. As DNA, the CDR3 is TGTGCCAGCAGTTTAGTGAGTGGTCAGCCCCAGCATTTT.

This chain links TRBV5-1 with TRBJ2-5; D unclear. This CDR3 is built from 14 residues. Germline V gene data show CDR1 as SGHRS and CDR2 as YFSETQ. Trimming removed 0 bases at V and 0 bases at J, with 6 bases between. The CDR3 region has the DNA TGCGCCAGCAGCTTGGTGGCAGACCAAGAGACCCAGTACTTC. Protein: CASSLVADQETQYF. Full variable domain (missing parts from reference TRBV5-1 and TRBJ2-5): KAGVTQTPRYLIKTRGQQVTLSCSPISGHRSVSWYQQTPGQGLQFLFEYFSETQRNKGNFPGRFSGRQFSNSRSEMNVSTLELGDSALYLCASSLVADQETQYFGPGTRLLVL.

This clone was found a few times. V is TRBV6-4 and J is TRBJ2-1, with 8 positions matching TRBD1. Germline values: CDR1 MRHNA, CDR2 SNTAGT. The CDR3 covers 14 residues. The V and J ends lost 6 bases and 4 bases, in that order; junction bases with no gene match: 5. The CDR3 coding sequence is TGTGCCAGCAGACCGGGACAGGAGTACAATGAGCAGTTCTTC. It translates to CASRPGQEYNEQFF.

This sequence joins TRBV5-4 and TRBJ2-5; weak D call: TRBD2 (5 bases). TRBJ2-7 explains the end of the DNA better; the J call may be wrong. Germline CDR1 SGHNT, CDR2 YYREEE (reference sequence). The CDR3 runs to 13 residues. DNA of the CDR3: TGTGCCAGCAGCTTAGACGGGATCGGCGAGCAGTACTTC. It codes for CASSLDGIGEQYF.